This T cell receptor (beta chain) comes out of a study of patients and donors after allogeneic stem cell transplantation. Germline loops: CDR1 KGHDR, CDR2 SFDVKD. V was trimmed by 4 bases and J by 1 base, leaving 6 bases between them. There are 13 residues in the CDR3. Each CDR3 protein is one row after TCRdb ran MiXCR on the RT-PCR reads. This sample has about 160,000 distinct CDR3 sequences, with 30% found just once. The sequenced material came from blood, either unsorted or a sorted T cell fraction (not recorded which). This TCR came from a human donor who was either an allogeneic HSCT recipient or a stem cell or donor lymphocyte infusion donor (not recorded which). It is not recorded whose cells these are; they may come from a transplant donor. The chain employs TRBV24-1 and TRBJ2-5; D not certain. The CDR3 region has the DNA TGTGCCACCAGTGACCCTCCCCAAGAGACCCAGTACTTC. Translated: CATSDPPQETQYF.